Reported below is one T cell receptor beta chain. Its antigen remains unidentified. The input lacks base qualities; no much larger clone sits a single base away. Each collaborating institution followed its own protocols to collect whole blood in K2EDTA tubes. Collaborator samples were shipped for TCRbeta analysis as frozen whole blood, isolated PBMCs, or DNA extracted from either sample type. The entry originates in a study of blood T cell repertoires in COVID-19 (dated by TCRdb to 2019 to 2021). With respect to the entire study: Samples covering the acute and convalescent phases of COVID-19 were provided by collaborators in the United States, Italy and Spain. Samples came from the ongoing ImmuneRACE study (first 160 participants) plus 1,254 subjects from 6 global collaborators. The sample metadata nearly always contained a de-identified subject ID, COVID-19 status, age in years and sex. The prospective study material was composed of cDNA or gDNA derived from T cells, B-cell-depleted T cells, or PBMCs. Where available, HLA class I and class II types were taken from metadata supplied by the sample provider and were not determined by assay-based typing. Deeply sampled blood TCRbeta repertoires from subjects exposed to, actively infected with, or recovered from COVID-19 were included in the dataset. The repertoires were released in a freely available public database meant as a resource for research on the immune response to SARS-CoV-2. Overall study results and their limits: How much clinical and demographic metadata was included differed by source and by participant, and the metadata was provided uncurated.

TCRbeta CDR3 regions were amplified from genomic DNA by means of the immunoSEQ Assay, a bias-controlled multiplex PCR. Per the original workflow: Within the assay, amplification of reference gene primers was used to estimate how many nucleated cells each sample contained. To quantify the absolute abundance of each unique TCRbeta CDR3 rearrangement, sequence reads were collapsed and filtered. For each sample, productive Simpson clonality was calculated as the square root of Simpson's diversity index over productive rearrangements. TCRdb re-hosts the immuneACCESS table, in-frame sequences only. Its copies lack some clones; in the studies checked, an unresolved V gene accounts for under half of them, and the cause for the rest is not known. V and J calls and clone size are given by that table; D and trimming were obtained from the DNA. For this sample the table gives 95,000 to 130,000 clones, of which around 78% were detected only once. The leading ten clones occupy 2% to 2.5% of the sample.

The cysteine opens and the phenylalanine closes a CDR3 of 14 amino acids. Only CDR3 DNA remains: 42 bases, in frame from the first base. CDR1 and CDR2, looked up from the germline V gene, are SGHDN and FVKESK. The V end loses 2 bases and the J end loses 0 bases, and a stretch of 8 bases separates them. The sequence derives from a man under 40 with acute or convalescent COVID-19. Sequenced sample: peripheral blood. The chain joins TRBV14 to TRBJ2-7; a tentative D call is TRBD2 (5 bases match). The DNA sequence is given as TGTGCCAGCAGCCAATCGGGAAGCTCCTACGAGCAGTACTTC. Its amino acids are CASSQSGSSYEQYF.